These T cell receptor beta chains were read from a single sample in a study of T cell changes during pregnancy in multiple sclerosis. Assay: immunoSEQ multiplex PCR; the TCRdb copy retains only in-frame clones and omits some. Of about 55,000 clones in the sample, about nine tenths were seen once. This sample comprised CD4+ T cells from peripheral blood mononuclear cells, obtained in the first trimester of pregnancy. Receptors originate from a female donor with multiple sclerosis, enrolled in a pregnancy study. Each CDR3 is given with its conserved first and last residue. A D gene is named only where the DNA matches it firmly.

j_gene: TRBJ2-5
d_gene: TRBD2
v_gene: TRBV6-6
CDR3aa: CASRVAGASETQYF
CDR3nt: TGTGCCAGCAGAGTAGCGGGAGCCTCTGAGACCCAGTACTTC

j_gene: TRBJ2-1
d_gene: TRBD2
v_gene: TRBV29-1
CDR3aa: CSVEKRGGLNEQFF
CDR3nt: TGCAGCGTTGAAAAGCGGGGGGGCCTCAATGAGCAGTTCTTC

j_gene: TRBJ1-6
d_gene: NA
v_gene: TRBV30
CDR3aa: CAWSRQIISYNSPLHF
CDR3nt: TGTGCCTGGAGTAGACAGATAATAAGTTATAATTCACCCCTCCACTTT

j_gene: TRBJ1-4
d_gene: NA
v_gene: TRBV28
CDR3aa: CASTSRAPGGIGKLFF
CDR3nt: TGTGCCAGCACCTCCAGGGCCCCAGGCGGGATTGGAAAACTGTTTTTT

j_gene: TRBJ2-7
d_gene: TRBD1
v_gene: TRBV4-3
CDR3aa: CASSPRTGDSYEQYF
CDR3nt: TGCGCCAGCAGCCCCCGGACAGGAGACTCCTACGAGCAGTACTTC

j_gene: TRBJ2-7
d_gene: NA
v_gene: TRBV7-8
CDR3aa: CASSSLAGGEQYF
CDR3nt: TGTGCCAGCAGCTCACTAGCTGGTGGCGAGCAGTACTTC

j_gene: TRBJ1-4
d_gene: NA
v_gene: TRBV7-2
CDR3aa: CASSQSRGNEKLFF
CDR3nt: TGTGCCAGCAGCCAATCTAGGGGTAATGAAAAACTGTTTTTT

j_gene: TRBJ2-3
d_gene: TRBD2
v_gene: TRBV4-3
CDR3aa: CASSPETASGESTDTQYF
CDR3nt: TGCGCCAGCAGCCCAGAGACCGCTAGCGGGGAGTCCACAGATACGCAGTATTTT

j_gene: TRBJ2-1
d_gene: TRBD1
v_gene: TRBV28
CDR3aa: CASSLPGTANEQFF
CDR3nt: TGTGCCAGCAGCCTACCCGGGACAGCAAATGAGCAGTTCTTC

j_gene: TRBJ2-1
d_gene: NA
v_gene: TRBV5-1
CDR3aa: CASSLMAVSYNEQFF
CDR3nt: TGCGCCAGCAGCTTGATGGCAGTGTCGTACAATGAGCAGTTCTTC

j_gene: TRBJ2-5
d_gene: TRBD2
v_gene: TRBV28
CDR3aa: CASSLTSGRAGQETQYF
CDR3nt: TGTGCCAGCAGTTTGACTAGCGGGAGGGCCGGGCAAGAGACCCAGTACTTC

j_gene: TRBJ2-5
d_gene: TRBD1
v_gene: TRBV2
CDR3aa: CASSGTGVRETQYF
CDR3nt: TGTGCCAGCTCCGGGACAGGGGTGCGTGAGACCCAGTACTTC

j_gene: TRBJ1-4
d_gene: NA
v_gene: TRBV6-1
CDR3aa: CASSLDSHGEKLFF
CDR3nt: TGTGCCAGCAGTCTGGACAGCCATGGGGAAAAACTGTTTTTT